The 14 T cell receptor beta chains reported below all come from one sample, sequenced in a study of blood T cell repertoires in COVID-19. Profiled with immunoSEQ multiplex PCR; TCRdb holds only in-frame clones, not every one. In the table there are approximately 250,000 clones, roughly 86% of which are singletons. Sequenced material: peripheral blood. These receptor sequences come from a man aged 50 to 59 with acute or convalescent COVID-19.

The genes are TRBV7-3 and TRBJ2-1; 12 bases match TRBD1. V was pared by 0 bases and J by 7 bases, with 13 bases of the junction left unmatched. CDR1 SGHTA and CDR2 FQGTGA come from the germline V gene. The CDR3 is 19 amino acids. DNA of the CDR3: TGTGCCAGCAGCTTAACCTTAACCCCGGGACAGGGGGCACTTAATGAGCAGTTCTTC. It yields the protein CASSLTLTPGQGALNEQFF.

The rearrangement uses TRBV14 and TRBJ2-7; maybe TRBD1 (7 bases). Trimming pared 2 bases from V and 5 bases from J, leaving 13 bases between. Germline values: CDR1 SGHDN, CDR2 FVKESK. This CDR3 has 14 residues. CDR3 nucleotide sequence: TGTGCCAGCAGCCAATCAGGGGGAGGTAACGAGCAGTACTTC. Residues: CASSQSGGGNEQYF.

The chain recombines TRBV19 with TRBJ2-2; the match to TRBD1 covers 8 bases. With V trimmed by 5 bases and J by 7 bases, 15 bases remained unmatched. CDR1 and CDR2 (germline): LNHDA, SQIVND (reference sequence). This CDR3 spans 17 amino acids. CDR3 bases: TGTGCCAGTAGTGATCCCGTAGCAGGGGGCGATCTCGGGGAGCTGTTTTTT. Translated, it gives CASSDPVAGGDLGELFF.

This clone was found once. The chain combines TRBV5-5 with TRBJ1-2; the D gene is possibly TRBD1 (6 bases). CDR1 is SGHKS, CDR2 YYEKEE, per germline (reference sequence). The CDR3 consists of 15 residues. V lost 0 bases and J 7 bases, leaving 16 bases between the germline ends. CDR3 sequence (DNA): TGTGCCAGCAGCTTGGCCTTACAGGGAATGGGTGGCTACACCTTC. It encodes CASSLALQGMGGYTF.

J is TRBJ2-1 and V is TRBV30; D may be TRBD1 (5 bases). V lost 0 bases to trimming and J lost 12 bases, with 12 bases between them. CDR1 is GTSNPN, CDR2 SVGIG, per germline (reference sequence). This CDR3 is built from 12 residues. CDR3 DNA: TGTGCCTGGAGTGTACAGTTTCAGGGGCAGTTCTTC. This sequence encodes CAWSVQFQGQFF.

This clone was seen only once. The CDR3 coding sequence is TGTGCCAGTAGTATTGACTCCGGGACCTACAATGAGCAGTTCTTC. This encodes CASSIDSGTYNEQFF. The chain recombines TRBV19 with TRBJ2-1; a weak D match, TRBD2 (5 bases). The CDR3 has 15 residues. Germline lookup yields CDR1 LNHDA and CDR2 SQIVND (reference sequence). Trimming shortened V by 3 bases and J by 2 bases, and 11 bases separated the two germline ends.

In its sample, this clone was seen once. The V gene is TRBV19, the J gene TRBJ2-5; maybe TRBD2 (5 bases). V was trimmed by 2 bases and J by 5 bases, leaving 12 bases between them. The CDR3 is 14 residues long. The germline gives CDR1 LNHDA, CDR2 SQIVND (reference sequence). The chain's CDR3 is CASSIHREVETQYF. CDR3 in DNA: TGTGCCAGTAGTATACATCGGGAAGTGGAGACCCAGTACTTC.

In this sample, this clone turned up once. The J gene is TRBJ2-7, the V gene TRBV5-1; 11 nucleotides line up with TRBD2. V shed 4 bases, J shed 3 bases, and the junction held 15 bases outside the gene matches. The CDR3 is 18 amino acids. CDR1 and CDR2 from the germline V gene are SGHRS and YFSETQ. The CDR3 region is CASSPGTSGPSPFYEQYF. The CDR3 coding sequence is TGCGCCAGCAGCCCCGGGACTAGCGGCCCCTCGCCATTCTACGAGCAGTACTTC.

CDR3 nucleotide sequence: TGTGCCACCAGTGATTCTTTAACCGAGACTAGCGGGAGCACAGATACGCAGTATTTT. Its protein product is CATSDSLTETSGSTDTQYF. This sequence joins TRBV24-1 and TRBJ2-3; 10 bases are a match to TRBD2. V trimming: 2 bases; J trimming: 0 bases; junction bases outside the gene matches: 10. Germline CDR1 and CDR2: KGHDR and SFDVKD. The CDR3 loop spans 19 amino acids.

The chain has TRBV11-2 and TRBJ2-7, with D perhaps matching TRBD2 (5 bases). This CDR3 comprises 14 residues. The germline V gene encodes CDR1 SGHAT and CDR2 FQNNGV. Trimming stripped 5 bases from V and 0 bases from J, with 11 bases between. CDR3 DNA sequence: TGTGCCAGCAGCCCCAGCGGAAACTCCTACGAGCAGTACTTC. Its protein is CASSPSGNSYEQYF.

This clone was seen more than once but under ten times. The J gene is TRBJ2-7, the V gene TRBV20-1; weak D call: TRBD2 (6 bases). The V and J ends lost 3 bases and 1 base respectively, with 13 bases between them. The CDR3 runs 14 residues. Germline CDR1 DFQATT, CDR2 SNEGSKA (reference sequence). In DNA form, the CDR3 reads TGCAGTGCTAGTCGCCGGGGGAGGTCCTACGAGCAGTACTTC. Protein sequence: CSASRRGRSYEQYF.

This rearrangement joins TRBV28 to TRBJ1-2; 9 bases agree with TRBD1. J gave up 2 bases and V 3 bases, and 7 bases lay outside the gene matches. The CDR3 runs 16 residues. Germline V gene lookup returns CDR1 MDHEN and CDR2 SYDVKM. The CDR3 bases are TGTGCCAGCAGTTTGCCGCCGGGACAGGGAAACTATGGCTACACCTTC. Amino acid sequence: CASSLPPGQGNYGYTF.

The J gene is TRBJ2-1, the V gene TRBV6-5; the match to TRBD2 covers 10 bases. This CDR3 comprises 15 residues. V shed 5 bases, J shed 6 bases, and the junction held 7 bases outside the gene matches. Germline assignment: CDR1 MNHEY and CDR2 SVGAGI. The CDR3 here is CASSLGASGGNEQFF. In DNA form, the CDR3 reads TGTGCCAGCAGTCTCGGGGCTAGCGGGGGCAATGAGCAGTTCTTC.

The DNA of the CDR3 is TGTGCCAGCACCCCAGACCTGGGGGCTGGGTATGGCTACACCTTC. Translation: CASTPDLGAGYGYTF. V is TRBV3-1 (or the pseudogene TRBV3-2) and J is TRBJ1-2; a possible D gene is TRBD1 (6 bases). The germline gives CDR1 LGHDT, CDR2 YNNKEL (reference sequence). This CDR3 has 15 amino acids. V was pared by 7 bases and J by 5 bases, with 20 bases between.